Included here is one TCR beta chain sequence, with context. The antigen is unknown. Time point reported: week 5, during vaccination. Vaccination used 300 ug of mutant IDH1 20-mer peptide per dose, with topical imiquimod. Those who donated had recent WHO grade 3 or 4 IDH1-mutant, ATRX-lost astrocytomas. The CDR3 is 13 residues long. After removal of 4 bases from V and 10 bases from J, the junction contained 4 bases not matched to a gene. CDR1 is SGHNT, CDR2 YENEEA, per germline. Data came from immunoSEQ multiplex PCR; TCRdb stores just in-frame clones and leaves some out. The table records about 36,000 clones, roughly 76% of them present only once. These data originate in a study of a mutant IDH1 vaccine in newly diagnosed glioma.

The chain recombines TRBV11-3 with TRBJ1-6; 7 nucleotides align to TRBD1. The receptor comes from a man aged 45 to 65 with glioma. The input for sequencing was PBMCs, taken from a glioma patient whose treatment included an IDH1 peptide vaccine. CDR3: CASSYRGQSPLHF. The CDR3 nucleotides are TGTGCCAGCAGCTACAGGGGCCAGTCACCCCTCCACTTT.